The clone carrying this TCR beta chain was recorded a few times. Per germline, CDR1 LGHNA and CDR2 YSLEER. The CDR3 runs 16 residues. J was trimmed by 3 bases and V by 4 bases; bases with no gene match: 4. Before thyroid surgery, none of the patients had received any treatment. The data originate from a study of metastatic and nonmetastatic thyroid tumors. Background on the study: Repertoires of blood and of tissue (tumor or nodule) from malignant and benign thyroid patients were compared.

TCRdb re-clonotyped the PCR reads through MiXCR. The table records some 55,000 clones, 25% to 35% of them present only once. The chain links TRBV4-3 to TRBJ2-2, with 11 bases fitting TRBD2. This receptor was taken from a female donor with papillary thyroid cancer or a benign thyroid nodule (not recorded which). Some clones in this sample may be carry-over from other donors' samples. The specimen sequenced was blood. CDR3 protein: CASSPLAGGDTGELFF. The CDR3 region has the DNA TGCGCCAGCAGCCCCCTAGCGGGAGGCGACACCGGGGAGCTGTTTTTT.